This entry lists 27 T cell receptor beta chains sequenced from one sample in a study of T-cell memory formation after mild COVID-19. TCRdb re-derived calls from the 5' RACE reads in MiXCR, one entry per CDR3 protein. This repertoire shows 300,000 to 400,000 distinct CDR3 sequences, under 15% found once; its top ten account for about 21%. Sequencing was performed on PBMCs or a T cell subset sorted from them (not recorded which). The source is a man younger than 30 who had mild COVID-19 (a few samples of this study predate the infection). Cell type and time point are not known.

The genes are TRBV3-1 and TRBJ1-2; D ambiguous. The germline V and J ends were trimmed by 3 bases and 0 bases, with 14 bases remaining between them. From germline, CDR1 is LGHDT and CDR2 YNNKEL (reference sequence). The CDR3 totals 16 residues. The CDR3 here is CASSHPDGPPNYGYTF. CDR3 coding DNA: TGTGCCAGCAGCCACCCGGACGGACCACCTAACTATGGCTACACCTTC.

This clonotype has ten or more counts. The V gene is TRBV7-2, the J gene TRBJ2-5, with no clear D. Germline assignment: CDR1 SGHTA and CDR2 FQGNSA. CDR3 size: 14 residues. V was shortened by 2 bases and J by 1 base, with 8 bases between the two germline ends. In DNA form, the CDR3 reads TGTGCCAGCAGCTTATCGAGTCGCCAAGAGACCCAGTACTTC. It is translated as CASSLSSRQETQYF.

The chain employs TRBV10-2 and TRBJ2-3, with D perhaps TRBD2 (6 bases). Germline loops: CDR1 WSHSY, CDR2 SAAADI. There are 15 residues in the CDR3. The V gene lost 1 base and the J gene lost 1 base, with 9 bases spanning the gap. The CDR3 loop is CASSEWVAGTDTQYF. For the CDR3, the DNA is TGCGCCAGCAGTGAGTGGGTAGCGGGCACAGATACGCAGTATTTT.

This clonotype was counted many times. CDR3 protein: CSASGAGRSYNEQFF. CDR3 in DNA: TGCAGTGCTAGTGGGGCGGGGAGGTCCTACAATGAGCAGTTCTTC. This rearrangement joins TRBV20-1 to TRBJ2-1; maybe TRBD2 (6 bases). Germline loops: CDR1 DFQATT, CDR2 SNEGSKA (reference sequence). The CDR3 runs to 15 residues. The V end was cut by 3 bases, the J end by 1 base, with 13 bases between.

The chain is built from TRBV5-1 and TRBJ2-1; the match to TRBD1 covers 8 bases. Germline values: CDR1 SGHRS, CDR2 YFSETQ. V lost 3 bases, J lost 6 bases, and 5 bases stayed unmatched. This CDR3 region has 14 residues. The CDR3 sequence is CASSSTGVGNEQFF. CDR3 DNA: TGCGCCAGCAGCTCGACAGGGGTGGGCAATGAGCAGTTCTTC.

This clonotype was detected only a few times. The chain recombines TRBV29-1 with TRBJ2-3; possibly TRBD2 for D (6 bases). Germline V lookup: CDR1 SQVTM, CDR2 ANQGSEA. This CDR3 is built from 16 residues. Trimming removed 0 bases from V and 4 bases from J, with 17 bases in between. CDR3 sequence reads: CSVEDRGRDLADTQYF. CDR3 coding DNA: TGCAGCGTTGAAGATCGTGGCAGGGACTTAGCAGATACGCAGTATTTT.

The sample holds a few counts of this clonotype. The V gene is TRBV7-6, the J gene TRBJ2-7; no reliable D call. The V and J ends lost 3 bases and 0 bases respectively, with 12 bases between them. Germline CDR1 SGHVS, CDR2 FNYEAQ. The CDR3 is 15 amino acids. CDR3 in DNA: TGTGCCAGCAGCTTGTCCCTGAGCTCCTCCTACGAGCAGTACTTC. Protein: CASSLSLSSSYEQYF.

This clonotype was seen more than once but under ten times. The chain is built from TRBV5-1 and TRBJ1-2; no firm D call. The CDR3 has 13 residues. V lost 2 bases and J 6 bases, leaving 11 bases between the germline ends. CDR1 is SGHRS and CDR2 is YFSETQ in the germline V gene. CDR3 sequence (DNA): TGCGCCAGCAGCTTTCTTCCGCCGAATGGCTACACCTTC. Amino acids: CASSFLPPNGYTF. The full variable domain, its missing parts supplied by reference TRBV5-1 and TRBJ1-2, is KAGVTQTPRYLIKTRGQQVTLSCSPISGHRSVSWYQQTPGQGLQFLFEYFSETQRNKGNFPGRFSGRQFSNSRSEMNVSTLELGDSALYLCASSFLPPNGYTFGSGTRLTVV.

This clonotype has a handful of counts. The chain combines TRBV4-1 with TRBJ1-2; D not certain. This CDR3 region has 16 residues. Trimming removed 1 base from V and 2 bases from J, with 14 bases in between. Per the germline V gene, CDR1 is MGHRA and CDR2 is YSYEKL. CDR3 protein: CASSQGALRQNYGYTF. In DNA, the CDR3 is TGCGCCAGCAGCCAAGGGGCTTTGAGGCAGAACTATGGCTACACCTTC.

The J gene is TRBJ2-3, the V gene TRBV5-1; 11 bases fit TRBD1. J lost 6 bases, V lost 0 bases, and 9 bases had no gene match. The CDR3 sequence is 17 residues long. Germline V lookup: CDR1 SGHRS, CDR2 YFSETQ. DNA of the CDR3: TGCGCCAGCAGCTTGGTGATCAGGACAGGGGGCGCCGATACGCAGTATTTT. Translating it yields CASSLVIRTGGADTQYF.

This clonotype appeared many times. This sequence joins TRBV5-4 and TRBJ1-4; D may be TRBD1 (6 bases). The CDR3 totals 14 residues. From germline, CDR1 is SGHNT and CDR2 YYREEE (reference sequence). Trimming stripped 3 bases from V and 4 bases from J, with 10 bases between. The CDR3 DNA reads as TGTGCCAGCAGCTCGGGACAAAATAATGAAAAACTGTTTTTT. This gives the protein CASSSGQNNEKLFF.

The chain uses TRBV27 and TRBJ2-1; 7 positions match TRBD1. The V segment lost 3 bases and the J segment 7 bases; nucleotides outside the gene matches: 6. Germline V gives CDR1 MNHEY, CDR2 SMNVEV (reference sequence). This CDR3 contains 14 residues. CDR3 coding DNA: TGTGCCAGCAGTTTTTTCCAACAGGGGAATGAGCAGTTCTTC. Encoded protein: CASSFFQQGNEQFF.

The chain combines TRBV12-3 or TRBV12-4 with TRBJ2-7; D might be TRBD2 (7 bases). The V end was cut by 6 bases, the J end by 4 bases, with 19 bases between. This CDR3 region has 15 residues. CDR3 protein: CASSRGGGIGYEQYF. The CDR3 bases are TGTGCCAGCAGCCGAGGGGGGGGAATTGGTTACGAGCAGTACTTC.

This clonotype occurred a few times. The CDR3 DNA follows: TGTGCCAGCAGCAGTAGGCCCCTAGCTCCGGGGGAGACCCAGTACTTC. Translating it yields CASSSRPLAPGETQYF. This rearrangement joins TRBV7-2 to TRBJ2-5, with a weak D call TRBD2 (5 bases). The CDR3 totals 16 residues. From germline, CDR1 is SGHTA and CDR2 FQGNSA. V dropped 5 bases and J dropped 5 bases, with 21 bases sitting between them. Full variable domain (outside the CDR3, taken from reference TRBV7-2 and TRBJ2-5): GAGVSQSPSNKVTEKGKDVELRCDPISGHTALYWYRQSLGQGLEFLIYFQGNSAPDKSGLPSDRFSAERTGGSVSTLTIQRTQQEDSAVYLCASSSRPLAPGETQYFGPGTRLLVL.

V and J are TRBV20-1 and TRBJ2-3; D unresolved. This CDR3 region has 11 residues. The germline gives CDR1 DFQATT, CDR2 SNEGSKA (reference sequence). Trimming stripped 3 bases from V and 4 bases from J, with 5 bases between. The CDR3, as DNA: TGCAGTGCTAGTAAGGCAGATACGCAGTATTTT. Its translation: CSASKADTQYF.

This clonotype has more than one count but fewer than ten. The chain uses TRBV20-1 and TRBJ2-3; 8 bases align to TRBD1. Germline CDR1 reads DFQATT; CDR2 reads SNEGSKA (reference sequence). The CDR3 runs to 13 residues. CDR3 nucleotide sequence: TGCAGAGCACTTAGGACAGGGACAGATACGCAGTATTTT. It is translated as CRALRTGTDTQYF.

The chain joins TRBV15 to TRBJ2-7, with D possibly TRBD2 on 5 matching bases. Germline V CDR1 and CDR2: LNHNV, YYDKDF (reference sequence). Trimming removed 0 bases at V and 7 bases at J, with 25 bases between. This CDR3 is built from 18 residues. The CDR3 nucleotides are TGTGCCACCAGCAGAGATGGCCCAAACGAGCTAGCAGCGGAAGAGCAGTACTTC. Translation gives CATSRDGPNELAAEEQYF.

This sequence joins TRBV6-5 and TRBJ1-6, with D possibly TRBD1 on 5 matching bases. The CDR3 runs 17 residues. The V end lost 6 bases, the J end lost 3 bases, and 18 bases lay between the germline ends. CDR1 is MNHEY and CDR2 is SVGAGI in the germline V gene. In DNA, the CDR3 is TGTGCCAGCAGATCACTTACGTGGGACGACTATAATTCACCCCTCCACTTT. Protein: CASRSLTWDDYNSPLHF.

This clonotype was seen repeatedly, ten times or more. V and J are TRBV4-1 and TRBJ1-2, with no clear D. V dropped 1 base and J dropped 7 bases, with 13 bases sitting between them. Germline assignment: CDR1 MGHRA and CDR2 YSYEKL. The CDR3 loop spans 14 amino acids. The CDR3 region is CASSQVVGVGGYTF. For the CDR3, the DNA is TGCGCCAGCAGCCAAGTAGTCGGGGTTGGTGGCTACACCTTC.

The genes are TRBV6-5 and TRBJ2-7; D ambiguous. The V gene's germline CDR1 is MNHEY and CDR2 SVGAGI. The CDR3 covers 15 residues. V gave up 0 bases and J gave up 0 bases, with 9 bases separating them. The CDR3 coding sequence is TGTGCCAGCAGTTACTCGATGGAGTCCTCCTACGAGCAGTACGTC. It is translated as CASSYSMESSYEQYV.

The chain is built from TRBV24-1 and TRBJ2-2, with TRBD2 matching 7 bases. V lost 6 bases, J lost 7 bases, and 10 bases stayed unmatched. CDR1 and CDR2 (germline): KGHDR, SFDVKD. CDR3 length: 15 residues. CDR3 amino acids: CATSRPSGDGGELFF. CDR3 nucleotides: TGTGCCACCAGTCGACCCAGCGGGGACGGCGGGGAGCTGTTTTTT.

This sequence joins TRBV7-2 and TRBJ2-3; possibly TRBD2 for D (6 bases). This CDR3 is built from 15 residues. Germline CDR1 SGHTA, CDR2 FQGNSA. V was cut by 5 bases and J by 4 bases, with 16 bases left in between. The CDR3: CASSRGTVVADTQYF. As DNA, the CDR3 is TGTGCCAGCAGCCGGGGGACCGTTGTGGCAGATACGCAGTATTTT.

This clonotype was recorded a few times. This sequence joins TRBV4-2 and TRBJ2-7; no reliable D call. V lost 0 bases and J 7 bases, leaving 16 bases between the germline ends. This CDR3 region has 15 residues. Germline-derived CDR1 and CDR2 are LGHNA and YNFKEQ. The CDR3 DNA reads TGTGCCAGCAGCCAAGACCCGGGCCTAACGAGGGAGCAGTACTTC. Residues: CASSQDPGLTREQYF.

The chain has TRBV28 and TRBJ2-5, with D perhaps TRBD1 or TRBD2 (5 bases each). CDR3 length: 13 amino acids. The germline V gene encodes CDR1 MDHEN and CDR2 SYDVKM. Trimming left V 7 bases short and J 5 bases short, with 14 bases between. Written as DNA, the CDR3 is TGTGCCAGCACCCGAGGGGTTTTGGAGACCCAGTACTTC. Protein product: CASTRGVLETQYF.

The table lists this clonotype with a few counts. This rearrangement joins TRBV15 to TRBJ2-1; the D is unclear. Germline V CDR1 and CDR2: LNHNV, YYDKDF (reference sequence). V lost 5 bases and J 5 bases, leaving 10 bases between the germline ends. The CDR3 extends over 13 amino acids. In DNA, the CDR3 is TGTGCCACCAGCGGACGGCCGAACAATGAGCAGTTCTTC. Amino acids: CATSGRPNNEQFF.

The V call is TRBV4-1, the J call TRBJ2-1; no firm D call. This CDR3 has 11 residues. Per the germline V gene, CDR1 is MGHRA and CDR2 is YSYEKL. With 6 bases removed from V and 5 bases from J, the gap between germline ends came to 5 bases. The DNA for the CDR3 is TGCGCCAGCAGACAGCACAATGAGCAGTTCTTC. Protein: CASRQHNEQFF.

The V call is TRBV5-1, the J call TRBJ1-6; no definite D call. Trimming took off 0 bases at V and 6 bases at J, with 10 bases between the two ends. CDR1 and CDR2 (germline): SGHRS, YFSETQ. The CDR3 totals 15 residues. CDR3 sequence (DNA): TGCGCCAGCAGCTTGGCACGGGTCCTTAATTCACCCCTCCACTTT. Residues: CASSLARVLNSPLHF. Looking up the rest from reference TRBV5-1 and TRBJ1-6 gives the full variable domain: KAGVTQTPRYLIKTRGQQVTLSCSPISGHRSVSWYQQTPGQGLQFLFEYFSETQRNKGNFPGRFSGRQFSNSRSEMNVSTLELGDSALYLCASSLARVLNSPLHFGNGTRLTVT.